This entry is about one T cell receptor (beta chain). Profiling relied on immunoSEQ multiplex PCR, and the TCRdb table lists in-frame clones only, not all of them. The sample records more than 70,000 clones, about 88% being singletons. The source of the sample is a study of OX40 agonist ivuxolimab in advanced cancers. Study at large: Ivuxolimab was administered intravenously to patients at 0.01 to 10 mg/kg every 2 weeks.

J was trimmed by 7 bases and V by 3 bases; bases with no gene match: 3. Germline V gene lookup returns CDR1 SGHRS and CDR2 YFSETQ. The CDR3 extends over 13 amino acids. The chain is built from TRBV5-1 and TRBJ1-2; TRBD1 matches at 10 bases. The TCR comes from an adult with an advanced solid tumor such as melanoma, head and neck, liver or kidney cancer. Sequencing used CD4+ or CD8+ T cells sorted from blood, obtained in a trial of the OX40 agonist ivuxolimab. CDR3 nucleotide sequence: TGCGCCAGCAGCTCCGGACAGGGGGGTGGCTACACCTTC. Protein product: CASSSGQGGGYTF.